These 14 T cell receptor beta chains came from one sample sequenced in a study of human T cells and chemical hapten exposure (dated by TCRdb to about 2021). The time point label on this specimen signifies: patch test 2, 6 weeks after DPC sensitization. The treatment or condition label here, explained by the study, means: therapeutic diphenylcyclopropenone sensitization with weekly scalp DPC. Libraries were prepared through RACE. Sequencing instrument: NextSeq 500. The public reads were quality trimmed at Q25 with fastp and then assembled into clones with MiXCR by TCRdb, keeping productive beta chains. One record per CDR3 amino acid sequence lists the most common genes and DNA. Counted in this sample were a few hundred thousand distinct CDR3 sequences; over 6% of them appeared once. 4.5% to 6% of the sample goes to the ten largest clones. Source: whole blood, taken in connection with sensitization to the hapten diphenylcyclopropenone (DPC). Every receptor here comes from a young woman with alopecia areata. Some clones in this sample may be carry-over from other donors' samples.

As to this clonotype: This sequence may be a read error, since a much larger clone differs from it by one base. CDR3: CASSDGPPAKLFF. The CDR3 DNA reads TGTGCCAGCAGTGACGGGCCCCCCGCCAAACTGTTTTTT. The chain combines TRBV6-6 with TRBJ1-4, with D unclear. CDR1 and CDR2 from the germline V gene are MNHNY and SVGAGI (reference sequence). V lost 5 bases to trimming and J lost 11 bases, with 15 bases between them. The CDR3 spans 13 residues.

This clonotype was counted ten times or more. The chain has TRBV5-1 and TRBJ1-1, with unresolved D. CDR3 length: 17 amino acids. Germline CDR1 is SGHRS and CDR2 is YFSETQ. V lost 0 bases, J lost 5 bases, and 20 bases lay in between. The CDR3 region is CASSLALQSTALTEAFF. In DNA, the CDR3 is TGCGCCAGCAGCTTGGCCCTTCAGTCGACGGCATTGACTGAAGCTTTCTTT.

This chain uses TRBV13 with TRBJ1-6; 9 bases match TRBD1. Looked up from germline, CDR1 is PRHDT and CDR2 is FYEKMQ (reference sequence). The junction had 8 bases not matched to a gene; V was cut back by 1 base and J by 7 bases. The CDR3 covers 17 residues. Written as DNA, the CDR3 is TGTGCCAGCAGCTTAGCCACAGGGGGCGCGGGAAATTCACCCCTCCACTTT. Translated: CASSLATGGAGNSPLHF.

The chain combines TRBV11-1 with TRBJ2-4; 9 bases are a match to TRBD1. The J segment lost 7 bases and the V segment lost 8 bases, leaving 6 bases of the junction unmatched. CDR3 length: 13 residues. Germline-derived CDR1 and CDR2 are SGHAT and FQDESV (reference sequence). In DNA form, the CDR3 reads TGTGCCAGCGGCTGGACAGGGGAGAACATTCAGTACTTC. Translated: CASGWTGENIQYF.

This clonotype was picked up many times. CDR3 in DNA: TGTGCCGGGGGGTTCGAGACAGGGACAGGAGGGCAGTTCTTC. Its translation is CAGGFETGTGGQFF. The V call is TRBV12-3 or TRBV12-4, the J call TRBJ2-1, with TRBD1 identical over 8 bases. The CDR3 is made up of 14 amino acids. Trimming removed 11 bases from V and 12 bases from J; junction bases left unmatched: 18.

This clonotype has a count of ten or more. The rearrangement links TRBV7-2 to TRBJ1-5, with D possibly being TRBD1 (5 bases). The CDR3 contains 17 residues. The germline gives CDR1 SGHTA, CDR2 FQGNSA. V dropped 2 bases and J dropped 0 bases, with 14 bases sitting between them. CDR3 residues: CASSLNPSTVSNQPQHF. CDR3 in DNA: TGTGCCAGCAGCTTAAATCCTTCGACAGTTAGCAATCAGCCCCAGCATTTT.

At least ten counts were recorded for this clonotype. V gene TRBV18 combines with J gene TRBJ1-5; D is possibly TRBD1 (6 bases). Germline CDR1 and CDR2: KGHSH and LQKENI. The CDR3 runs 15 residues. V was shortened by 4 bases and J by 0 bases, with 10 bases between the two germline ends. CDR3 sequence reads: CASSRGASSNQPQHF. As DNA, the CDR3 is TGTGCCAGCTCACGGGGGGCCTCTAGCAATCAGCCCCAGCATTTT.

This clonotype was recorded a few times. The chain uses TRBV6-2 or TRBV6-3 and TRBJ1-1; 9 positions agree with TRBD1. The CDR3 extends over 15 amino acids. Germline CDR1 MNHEY, CDR2 SVGEGT. The V segment lost 6 bases and the J segment 4 bases; nucleotides outside the gene matches: 9. CDR3 nucleotides: TGTGCCAGCAGGGCGGAACAGGGGGCGCCCACTGAAGCTTTCTTT. Translating it yields CASRAEQGAPTEAFF.

This clonotype was detected ten times or more. V usage is TRBV7-2 and J usage is TRBJ2-3, with 12 positions matching TRBD2. J was trimmed by 6 bases and V by 4 bases; bases with no gene match: 8. The germline CDR1 and CDR2 sequences are SGHTA and FQGNSA. The CDR3 is 16 amino acids. CDR3 sequence reads: CASSSSSGGGLDTQYF. Here the CDR3 DNA reads TGTGCCAGCAGCTCCTCTAGCGGGGGGGGGCTGGATACGCAGTATTTT.

This clonotype has more than one count but fewer than ten. This chain uses TRBV29-1 with TRBJ2-1, with 13 bases identical to TRBD2. V shed 2 bases and J 9 bases; nucleotides not matched to a gene: 4. CDR3 length: 14 amino acids. CDR1 and CDR2 (germline): SQVTM, ANQGSEA. CDR3 loop: CSVETSGGASEQFF. The CDR3 DNA is TGCAGCGTTGAAACTAGCGGGGGGGCCAGTGAGCAGTTCTTC.

This clonotype was picked up many times. The genes are TRBV12-5 and TRBJ1-1; D not certain. Germline CDR1 is LGHNT and CDR2 is FRNRAP. CDR3 length: 10 residues. V shed 7 bases and J shed 11 bases, with 11 bases lying between them. CDR3 region: CASVGSAAFF. The CDR3 DNA reads TGTGCTAGTGTCGGGTCCGCGGCTTTCTTT.

The rearrangement uses TRBV6-2 or TRBV6-3 and TRBJ2-2, with D possibly matching TRBD2 (6 bases). The V and J ends lost 6 bases and 0 bases respectively, with 14 bases between them. Germline lookup yields CDR1 MNHEY and CDR2 SVGEGT. There are 16 residues in the CDR3. CDR3 nucleotides: TGTGCCAGCAGCCCCCCACGGGACTCGAACACCGGGGAGCTGTTTTTT. It yields the protein CASSPPRDSNTGELFF.

The chain is built from TRBV6-5 and TRBJ2-1, with D possibly matching TRBD2 (7 bases). The CDR3 runs 12 residues. The germline V gene has CDR1 MNHEY and CDR2 SVGAGI. Trimming pared 5 bases from V and 10 bases from J, leaving 12 bases between. This chain's CDR3 is CASSGGAGEQFF. The CDR3 DNA is TGTGCCAGCAGTGGGGGGGCAGGGGAGCAGTTCTTC.

The table lists this clonotype with a few counts. This sequence joins TRBV10-3 and TRBJ2-2; TRBD1 matches at 8 bases. V gave up 6 bases and J gave up 5 bases; unmatched junction bases: 8. Germline CDR1 reads ENHRY; CDR2 reads SYGVKD. The CDR3 covers 15 residues. The CDR3 is CAIRESGTGTGELFF. CDR3 in DNA: TGTGCCATCAGAGAATCCGGGACAGGTACCGGGGAGCTGTTTTTT.